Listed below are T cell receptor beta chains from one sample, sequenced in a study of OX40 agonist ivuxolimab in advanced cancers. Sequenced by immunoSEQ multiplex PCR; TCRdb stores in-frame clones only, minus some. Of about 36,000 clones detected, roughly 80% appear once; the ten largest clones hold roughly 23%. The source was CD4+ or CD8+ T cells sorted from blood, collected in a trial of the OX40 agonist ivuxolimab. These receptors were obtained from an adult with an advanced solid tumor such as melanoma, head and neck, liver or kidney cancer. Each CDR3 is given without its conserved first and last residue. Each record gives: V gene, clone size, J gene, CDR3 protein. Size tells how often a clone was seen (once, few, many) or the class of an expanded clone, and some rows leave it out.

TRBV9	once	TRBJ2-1	ASSTGYNEQF
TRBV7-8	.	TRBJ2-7	ASSLGGRGLGNEQY
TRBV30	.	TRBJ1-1	AWTFLNTEAF
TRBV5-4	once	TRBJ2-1	ASSGSGRYNEQF
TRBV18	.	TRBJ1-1	ASSPITGNTEAF
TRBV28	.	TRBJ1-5	ATINRGRGGNQPQH
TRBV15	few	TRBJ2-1	ATSRASGRLDEQF
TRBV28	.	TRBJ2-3	ASSSGLAETDTQY
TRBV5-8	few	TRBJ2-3	ASSLNGDPSDTQY
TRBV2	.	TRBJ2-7	ASRDREVSEQY
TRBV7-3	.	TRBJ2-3	ASSQGAGGYTDTQY
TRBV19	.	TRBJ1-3	ASSIDSNSGNTIY
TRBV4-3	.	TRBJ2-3	ASSQEPASGFTDTQY
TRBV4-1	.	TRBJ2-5	ASSRKGGGQAQETQY